These T cell receptor beta chains were read from a single sample in a study of blood T cell repertoires in COVID-19. This table comes from immunoSEQ multiplex PCR, and its TCRdb copy is limited to in-frame clones, with some not included. The table has about 220,000 clones, roughly 84% seen once. Sample: peripheral blood. These receptor sequences come from a woman aged 80 or over with acute or convalescent COVID-19. The CDR3 runs from the conserved cysteine through the conserved F or W. The D gene is left open where the match is weak. Only part of the rows carry a size: once, few, many, or a class if the clone is expanded.

cdr3_length: 16; clone_size: once; j_call: TRBJ2-3; d_call: -; v_call: TRBV18; cdr3_nt: TGTGCCAGCTCACCACTGGGCAGAGCAAGCACAGATACGCAGTATTTT; cdr3_aa: CASSPLGRASTDTQYF
cdr3_length: 14; clone_size: -; j_call: TRBJ2-6; d_call: TRBD1; v_call: TRBV3-1/TRBV3-2; cdr3_nt: TGTGCCAGCAGCCAAGAGGACAGGGCTGCGCCACTGGCTTTC; cdr3_aa: CASSQEDRAAPLAF
cdr3_length: 15; clone_size: -; j_call: TRBJ2-1; d_call: -; v_call: TRBV4-3; cdr3_nt: TGCGCCAGCAGCCAAGGCAGGGGCGACTACAATGAGCAGTTCTTC; cdr3_aa: CASSQGRGDYNEQFF
cdr3_length: 15; clone_size: -; j_call: TRBJ1-1; d_call: TRBD1; v_call: TRBV7-9; cdr3_nt: TGTGCCAGCAGCGCCGACAGGGGGATGAACACTGAAGCTTTCTTT; cdr3_aa: CASSADRGMNTEAFF
cdr3_length: 17; clone_size: -; j_call: TRBJ2-5; d_call: TRBD2; v_call: TRBV5-1; cdr3_nt: TGCGCCAGCAGCCTTACCGGGACTACCGGAGGGTTGGAGACCCAGTACTTC; cdr3_aa: CASSLTGTTGGLETQYF
cdr3_length: 14; clone_size: few; j_call: TRBJ1-6; d_call: TRBD1; v_call: TRBV3-1/TRBV3-2; cdr3_nt: TGTGCCAGCAGCCCCGGGACAGAATCTTCACCCCTCCACTTT; cdr3_aa: CASSPGTESSPLHF
cdr3_length: 13; clone_size: few; j_call: TRBJ1-2; d_call: TRBD1; v_call: TRBV6-5; cdr3_nt: TGTGCCAGCAGCCGGACAGGGGCGAGTGGCTACACCTTC; cdr3_aa: CASSRTGASGYTF
cdr3_length: 15; clone_size: -; j_call: TRBJ1-2; d_call: -; v_call: TRBV4-1; cdr3_nt: TGCGCCAGCAGCCCTCTGACAGGTCCAACTATTGGCTACACCTTC; cdr3_aa: CASSPLTGPTIGYTF
cdr3_length: 14; clone_size: -; j_call: TRBJ2-3; d_call: -; v_call: TRBV3-1/TRBV3-2; cdr3_nt: TGTGCCAGCAGCCAAGACTTAACTACAGATACGCAGTATTTT; cdr3_aa: CASSQDLTTDTQYF
cdr3_length: 15; clone_size: -; j_call: TRBJ1-1; d_call: TRBD1; v_call: TRBV15; cdr3_nt: TGTGCCACCAGCAGGACAGGGCGGGATAACACTGAAGCTTTCTTT; cdr3_aa: CATSRTGRDNTEAFF
cdr3_length: 16; clone_size: once; j_call: TRBJ2-3; d_call: -; v_call: TRBV11-3; cdr3_nt: TGTGCCAGCAGTCCCGCCCGGGGTTTGGGCACAGATACGCAGTATTTT; cdr3_aa: CASSPARGLGTDTQYF
cdr3_length: 15; clone_size: -; j_call: TRBJ2-3; d_call: TRBD2; v_call: TRBV15; cdr3_nt: TGTGCCACCAGCACCTTTCTGGGGGAGGGAGATACGCAGTATTTT; cdr3_aa: CATSTFLGEGDTQYF
cdr3_length: 14; clone_size: -; j_call: TRBJ1-1; d_call: -; v_call: TRBV29-1; cdr3_nt: TGCAGCGTTGAAAGGGGCGACAGGACGACTGAAGCTTTCTTT; cdr3_aa: CSVERGDRTTEAFF
cdr3_length: 14; clone_size: -; j_call: TRBJ1-4; d_call: -; v_call: TRBV12-5; cdr3_nt: TGTGCTAGTGCCCCCAGCGGGGGCGGTGAAAAACTGTTTTTT; cdr3_aa: CASAPSGGGEKLFF
cdr3_length: 17; clone_size: -; j_call: TRBJ1-3; d_call: -; v_call: TRBV11-2; cdr3_nt: TGTGCCAGCAGCTTAGATGGGGGACTGCTCTCTGGAAACACCATATATTTT; cdr3_aa: CASSLDGGLLSGNTIYF
cdr3_length: 14; clone_size: -; j_call: TRBJ1-2; d_call: -; v_call: TRBV9; cdr3_nt: TGTGCCAGCAGCGTAGGAAGTCCGGGAGGTGGCTACACCTTC; cdr3_aa: CASSVGSPGGGYTF
cdr3_length: 15; clone_size: -; j_call: TRBJ1-3; d_call: -; v_call: TRBV13; cdr3_nt: TGTGCCAGCAGCAAAGGAGGGCAGGGTGGAAACACCATATATTTT; cdr3_aa: CASSKGGQGGNTIYF
cdr3_length: 16; clone_size: -; j_call: TRBJ2-5; d_call: TRBD2; v_call: TRBV3-1/TRBV3-2; cdr3_nt: TGTGCCAGCAGCCAAGGGGGGACTAGCGGGCAAGAGACCCAGTACTTC; cdr3_aa: CASSQGGTSGQETQYF
cdr3_length: 14; clone_size: -; j_call: TRBJ1-3; d_call: -; v_call: TRBV14; cdr3_nt: TGTGCCAGCGGACTCAGGAACTCTGGAAACACCATATATTTT; cdr3_aa: CASGLRNSGNTIYF
cdr3_length: 14; clone_size: -; j_call: TRBJ1-5; d_call: -; v_call: TRBV2; cdr3_nt: TGTGCCAGCAGGGGACTGACGGTCGATCAGCCCCAGCATTTT; cdr3_aa: CASRGLTVDQPQHF
cdr3_length: 14; clone_size: -; j_call: TRBJ2-5; d_call: -; v_call: TRBV29-1; cdr3_nt: TGCAGCGTAGGGGGAAGATTATTAATGGAGACCCAGTACTTC; cdr3_aa: CSVGGRLLMETQYF
cdr3_length: 14; clone_size: -; j_call: TRBJ2-1; d_call: TRBD1; v_call: TRBV18; cdr3_nt: TGTGCCAGCTCACCACCGACAGGGACCCGAGAGCAGTTCTTC; cdr3_aa: CASSPPTGTREQFF
cdr3_length: 14; clone_size: -; j_call: TRBJ1-6; d_call: -; v_call: TRBV3-1/TRBV3-2; cdr3_nt: TGTGCCAGCAGCTCCCAGGCCTTCAATTCACCCCTCCACTTT; cdr3_aa: CASSSQAFNSPLHF
cdr3_length: 15; clone_size: -; j_call: TRBJ1-3; d_call: TRBD1; v_call: TRBV28; cdr3_nt: TGTGCCAGCAGTCGACAGGGCCACTCTGGAAACACCATATATTTT; cdr3_aa: CASSRQGHSGNTIYF
cdr3_length: 14; clone_size: -; j_call: TRBJ1-1; d_call: -; v_call: TRBV5-1; cdr3_nt: TGCGCCAGCAGCCAACAGGGCTTGAACACTGAAGCTTTCTTT; cdr3_aa: CASSQQGLNTEAFF
cdr3_length: 15; clone_size: -; j_call: TRBJ1-5; d_call: TRBD1; v_call: TRBV25-1; cdr3_nt: TGTGCCAGCAGTGAAGGGACAGGGAAGACTCAGCCCCAGCATTTT; cdr3_aa: CASSEGTGKTQPQHF
cdr3_length: 14; clone_size: -; j_call: TRBJ2-7; d_call: TRBD1; v_call: TRBV18; cdr3_nt: TGTGCCAGCTCAGAGGGACAGGGTAACTACGAGCAGTACTTC; cdr3_aa: CASSEGQGNYEQYF
cdr3_length: 15; clone_size: -; j_call: TRBJ2-7; d_call: -; v_call: TRBV5-1; cdr3_nt: TGCGCCAGCAGCTTGGATACCCGAGGGCCCCACGAGCAGTACTTC; cdr3_aa: CASSLDTRGPHEQYF